This T cell receptor beta chain was identified in a study of blood T cell repertoires in COVID-19. Whole-study context: Sources were T cells, B-cell-depleted T cells, or PBMCs; the material itself was cDNA or gDNA.

Sequenced by immunoSEQ multiplex PCR; TCRdb stores in-frame clones only, minus some. The data show 150,000 to 200,000 clones, 85% to 90% seen once. Germline V gives CDR1 SGHRS, CDR2 YFSETQ. CDR3 length: 11 residues. V lost 7 bases and J lost 5; bases outside the gene matches: 1. The receptor's source is a man between 18 and 35 years old with acute or convalescent COVID-19. Sample: peripheral blood. The chain recombines TRBV5-1 with TRBJ2-5; TRBD2 aligns across 8 bases. The CDR3 DNA follows: TGCGCCAGCCGGGAGGGTGAGACCCAGTACTTC. Protein product: CASREGETQYF.